Below, 28 T cell receptor beta chains from the same sample are listed, as sequenced in a study of a mutant IDH1 vaccine in newly diagnosed glioma. Generated by immunoSEQ multiplex PCR, the TCRdb table keeps only in-frame clones and is missing some. The repertoire holds more than 35,000 clones, with approximately 85% as singletons. Documented time point: week 5, during vaccination. What each vaccine dose contained was 300 ug of mutant IDH1 20-mer peptide, accompanied by topical imiquimod. Their antigens are not known. The material sequenced was PBMCs, taken from a glioma patient whose treatment included an IDH1 peptide vaccine. Receptors were obtained from a man aged 35 to 55 with glioma.

This chain connects TRBV2 to TRBJ1-2; D is unresolved. With 2 bases removed from V and 4 bases from J, the gap between germline ends came to 5 bases. Germline-derived CDR1 and CDR2 are SNHLY and FYNNEI. CDR3 size: 12 residues. CDR3 amino acids: CASSEKGYGYTF. In DNA form, the CDR3 reads TGTGCCAGCAGTGAAAAGGGCTATGGCTACACCTTC.

This CDR3 is CASSQQVNTEAFF. The CDR3 nucleotides are TGTGCCAGCAGTCAACAGGTGAACACTGAAGCTTTCTTT. The chain has TRBV7-3 and TRBJ1-1; maybe TRBD1 (5 bases). The V gene lost 6 bases and the J gene lost 0 bases, with 8 bases spanning the gap. Germline loops: CDR1 SGHTA, CDR2 FQGTGA. CDR3 length: 13 residues.

This chain connects TRBV19 to TRBJ1-1; 7 bases map to TRBD1. This CDR3 is 13 amino acids long. J lost 1 base, V lost 7 bases, and 3 bases had no gene match. Looked up from germline, CDR1 is LNHDA and CDR2 is SQIVND (reference sequence). This chain's CDR3 is CASTRTGNTEAFF. DNA of the CDR3: TGTGCCAGTACCAGGACAGGGAACACTGAAGCTTTCTTT. The full variable domain, completed using reference TRBV19 and TRBJ1-1, is DGGITQSPKYLFRKEGQNVTLSCEQNLNHDAMYWYRQDPGQGLRLIYYSQIVNDFQKGDIAEGYSVSREKKESFPLTVTSAQKNPTAFYLCASTRTGNTEAFFGQGTRLTVV.

The V and J genes are TRBV10-1 and TRBJ2-2; 13 nucleotides agree with TRBD2. Germline-derived CDR1 and CDR2 are WNHNN and SYGVQD (reference sequence). The CDR3 has 20 residues. V trimming: 7 bases; J trimming: 1 base; junction bases outside the gene matches: 15. CDR3 sequence: CASTLLPGLAGTLNTGELFF. The CDR3 DNA is TGCGCCAGCACCCTACTCCCGGGACTAGCGGGAACGTTGAACACCGGGGAGCTGTTTTTT.

V gene TRBV7-9 combines with J gene TRBJ1-2; D is ambiguous. Trimming took off 5 bases at V and 1 base at J, with 8 bases between the two ends. The CDR3 is made up of 13 amino acids. From germline, CDR1 is SEHNR and CDR2 FQNEAQ (reference sequence). CDR3 residues: CASSPENNYGYTF. CDR3 coding DNA: TGTGCCAGCAGCCCAGAGAATAACTATGGCTACACCTTC.

The chain links TRBV11-3 to TRBJ2-1, with 12 bases matching TRBD2. The CDR3 contains 14 residues. V trimming: 3 bases; J trimming: 7 bases; junction bases outside the gene matches: 1. CDR1 and CDR2 (germline): SGHNT, YENEEA. The CDR3 bases are TGTGCCAGCAGCTTTACTAGCGGGAGGAATGAGCAGTTCTTC. Its protein product is CASSFTSGRNEQFF.

This clone was detected once. The rearrangement joins TRBV7-2 to TRBJ2-7; D is ambiguous. From germline, CDR1 is SGHTA and CDR2 FQGNSA. This CDR3 is built from 12 residues. V shed 5 bases and J shed 1 base, with 6 bases lying between them. The CDR3 here is CASSLVSYEQYF. The CDR3, as DNA: TGTGCCAGCAGCCTAGTATCCTACGAGCAGTACTTC.

The rearrangement links TRBV7-2 to TRBJ1-5, with D unclear. Per the germline V gene, CDR1 is SGHTA and CDR2 is FQGNSA. CDR3 size: 13 residues. Deletions cut 5 bases from V and 3 bases from J, with 8 bases between. The CDR3 nucleotides read TGTGCCAGCAGCCCTTGGACCAATCAGCCCCAGCATTTT. This gives the protein CASSPWTNQPQHF.

DNA for the CDR3: TGTGCCAGTAGACTCGGGACAGGGGGCTACAATGAGCAGTTCTTC. Amino acids: CASRLGTGGYNEQFF. The chain links TRBV19 to TRBJ2-1; TRBD1 aligns across 11 bases. Looked up from germline, CDR1 is LNHDA and CDR2 is SQIVND (reference sequence). The CDR3 length is 15 residues. V lost 6 bases to trimming and J lost 3 bases; unmatched junction nucleotides: 4.

This chain links TRBV7-9 with TRBJ2-1; the match to TRBD2 covers 11 bases. The J segment lost 3 bases and the V segment lost 5 bases, leaving 9 bases of the junction unmatched. The CDR3 extends over 17 amino acids. CDR1 and CDR2 from the germline V gene are SEHNR and FQNEAQ (reference sequence). This chain's CDR3 is CASSTLTSGNLYNEQFF. CDR3 bases: TGTGCCAGCAGCACCTTGACTAGCGGGAACCTCTACAATGAGCAGTTCTTC.

This clone appeared a single time. The rearrangement joins TRBV5-1 to TRBJ2-2, with a possible D match to TRBD2 (6 bases). The CDR3 totals 15 residues. Trimming stripped 0 bases from V and 7 bases from J, with 13 bases between. Germline values: CDR1 SGHRS, CDR2 YFSETQ. CDR3 DNA sequence: TGCGCCAGCAGCTTGGTCGGGGGAACGGGCGGGGAGCTGTTTTTT. It is translated as CASSLVGGTGGELFF.

This clone came up once. This chain links TRBV5-6 with TRBJ2-7, with D maybe TRBD1 (5 bases). Trimming took 2 bases from V and 1 from J, leaving 10 bases between them. Germline-derived CDR1 and CDR2 are SGHDT and YYEEEE. The CDR3 consists of 14 residues. The CDR3 here is CASSFRVTSYEQYF. The CDR3 nucleotides are TGTGCCAGCAGCTTCAGGGTAACGTCCTACGAGCAGTACTTC.

The CDR3 sequence: CASRLVRGKNGYTF. CDR3 DNA: TGTGCAAGTCGCTTAGTGCGGGGGAAGAATGGCTACACCTTC. This chain joins TRBV12-2 and TRBJ1-2. TRBV12-2 is a pseudogene segment. This CDR3 is 14 amino acids long.

This rearrangement joins TRBV6-4 to TRBJ2-7; TRBD2 might be the D (5 bases). This CDR3 spans 12 amino acids. Germline lookup yields CDR1 MRHNA and CDR2 SNTAGT. Trimming shortened V by 7 bases and J by 2 bases, and 9 bases separated the two germline ends. CDR3 nucleotides: TGTGCCAGCACCGGGCGGGCCTACGAGCAGTACTTC. This sequence encodes CASTGRAYEQYF.

This sequence joins TRBV2 and TRBJ1-5; D is unresolved. CDR1 SNHLY and CDR2 FYNNEI come from the germline V gene. The CDR3 totals 14 residues. Deletions cut 3 bases from V and 4 bases from J, with 10 bases between. The CDR3 sequence: CASSDLARNQPQHF. In DNA form, the CDR3 reads TGTGCCAGCAGTGATTTAGCGAGGAATCAGCCCCAGCATTTT.

The V and J genes are TRBV9 and TRBJ2-5; 8 nucleotides match TRBD1. The V gene's germline CDR1 is SGDLS and CDR2 YYNGEE. CDR3 length: 16 amino acids. V shed 4 bases, J shed 5 bases, and the junction held 13 bases outside the gene matches. The CDR3 reads CASSPWTGSSGETQYF. The DNA of the CDR3 is TGTGCCAGCAGCCCCTGGACAGGGAGTTCAGGGGAGACCCAGTACTTC.

V gene TRBV20-1 combines with J gene TRBJ2-4; D is unclear. CDR1 and CDR2 (germline): DFQATT, SNEGSKA (reference sequence). CDR3 length equals 10 residues. V was clipped by 7 bases and J by 5 bases, with 6 bases between them. CDR3 residues: CSVAENIQYF. The CDR3 coding sequence is TGCAGTGTCGCGGAAAACATTCAGTACTTC.

J is TRBJ1-2 and V is TRBV4-3; TRBD1 agrees at 10 bases. Germline V CDR1 and CDR2: LGHNA, YSLEER. Trimming removed 0 bases from V and 7 bases from J; junction bases left unmatched: 11. The CDR3 sequence is 17 residues long. CDR3 residues: CASSQDWGTGDSLGYTF. Here the CDR3 DNA reads TGCGCCAGCAGCCAAGACTGGGGGACAGGGGATTCTCTTGGCTACACCTTC.

The chain combines TRBV5-3 with TRBJ1-1; tentative D call: TRBD1 (5 bases). TRBV5-3 counts as an open reading frame of uncertain function. Trimming shortened V by 5 bases and J by 1 base, and 21 bases separated the two germline ends. The CDR3 covers 17 residues. CDR3 region: CARRLRGWDEKNTEAFF. The CDR3 DNA follows: TGTGCCAGAAGGCTGAGGGGCTGGGACGAAAAGAACACTGAAGCTTTCTTT.

The rearrangement uses TRBV14 and TRBJ2-3, with TRBD2 identical over 10 bases. Germline lookup yields CDR1 SGHDN and CDR2 FVKESK. Unmatched junction bases numbered 6, after V lost 1 base and J lost 2 bases. This CDR3 has 17 amino acids. CDR3 sequence: CASSQALAGVLTDTQYF. CDR3 nucleotides: TGTGCCAGCAGCCAAGCCCTAGCGGGGGTCCTCACAGATACGCAGTATTTT.

This chain uses TRBV6-6 with TRBJ2-2; TRBD2 matches 7 bases. This CDR3 has 16 amino acids. J was trimmed by 5 bases and V by 0 bases; bases with no gene match: 6. CDR1 and CDR2 (germline): MNHNY, SVGAGI (reference sequence). CDR3 nucleotide sequence: TGTGCCAGCAGTTACTCTAGGGAGGGACCGACCGGGGAGCTGTTTTTT. Translation: CASSYSREGPTGELFF.

The chain employs TRBV2 and TRBJ1-2, with 8 nucleotides matching TRBD1. V lost 2 bases, J lost 4 bases, and 3 bases stayed unmatched. CDR1 and CDR2 from the germline V gene are SNHLY and FYNNEI. The CDR3 totals 14 residues. Written as DNA, the CDR3 is TGTGCCAGCAGTGAAAACGACAGGGGCTATGGCTACACCTTC. This encodes CASSENDRGYGYTF.

This clone was counted between two and nine times. The chain combines TRBV7-3 with TRBJ2-6; D call uncertain. CDR1 SGHTA and CDR2 FQGTGA come from the germline V gene. CDR3 length: 14 amino acids. Trimming shortened V by 8 bases and J by 1 base, and 9 bases separated the two germline ends. DNA for the CDR3: TGTGCCAGCGGAGAGGCGTCTGGGGCCAACGTCCTGACTTTC. Protein product: CASGEASGANVLTF.

CDR3 residues: CASSLALAVTDTQYF. The CDR3 DNA reads TGTGCCAGCAGCTTAGCGTTAGCGGTAACAGATACGCAGTATTTT. The chain links TRBV7-2 to TRBJ2-3; D is possibly TRBD2 (6 bases). The ends were cut back, 0 bases at V and 3 bases at J, with 10 bases in the middle. Germline loops: CDR1 SGHTA, CDR2 FQGNSA. The CDR3 has 15 amino acids.

The CDR3 nucleotides are TGTGCCAGCAGCCGCGGGACTAGCGGGAATTGGGGATTAGGCACAGATACGCAGTATTTT. It codes for CASSRGTSGNWGLGTDTQYF. The J gene is TRBJ2-3, the V gene TRBV14; 13 bases are shared with TRBD2. Germline V gene sequence: CDR1 SGHDN, CDR2 FVKESK. The CDR3 extends over 20 amino acids. V shed 4 bases, J shed 1 base, and the junction held 14 bases outside the gene matches.

The rearrangement joins TRBV13 to TRBJ2-3; perhaps TRBD2 as D (5 bases). CDR3 length: 13 amino acids. Deletions cut 7 bases from V and 9 bases from J, with 17 bases between. Germline values: CDR1 PRHDT, CDR2 FYEKMQ (reference sequence). The CDR3 DNA reads as TGTGCCAGCACCATCCCCGGGATTCCCACGCAGTATTTT. Translated: CASTIPGIPTQYF. Based on the CDR3 plus reference TRBV13 and TRBJ2-3, the full variable domain is AAGVIQSPRHLIKEKRETATLKCYPIPRHDTVYWYQQGPGQDPQFLISFYEKMQSDKGSIPDRFSAQQFSDYHSELNMSSLELGDSALYFCASTIPGIPTQYFGPGTRLTVL.

The chain employs TRBV6-7 and TRBJ2-7; the D gene is possibly TRBD1 (5 bases). TRBV6-7 is identified as an open reading frame with a role that is uncertain. The V gene lost 9 bases and the J gene lost 5 bases, with 14 bases spanning the gap. The CDR3 covers 12 residues. CDR3 bases: TGTGCCAGGAGAAAGACAGTAAACGAGCAGTACTTC. Translation gives CARRKTVNEQYF.

The chain uses TRBV4-1 and TRBJ2-1; TRBD2 agrees at 9 bases. The CDR3 spans 15 residues. Germline CDR1 and CDR2: MGHRA and YSYEKL. After removal of 1 base from V and 10 bases from J, the junction contained 8 bases not matched to a gene. The CDR3 bases are TGCGCCAGCAGCCAAGGTTGGCGGGAGGGAGTCGAGCAGTTCTTC. This encodes CASSQGWREGVEQFF.